This T cell receptor (beta chain) was obtained from a study of identical twins. One entry per CDR3 protein results from TCRdb running MiXCR on the 5' RACE reads. The sample holds roughly 260,000 distinct CDR3 sequences, more than 12% seen once. This clonotype was seen repeatedly, ten times or more. Antigen unknown. V lost 3 bases and J 5 bases, leaving 13 bases between the germline ends. This CDR3 is 15 amino acids long. Study-level points and caveats: Abundant beta clonotypes from cord blood bore fewer insertions; memory repertoires lacked this pattern. One should note that invariant MAIT and iNKT cells could partly confound zero-insertion analyses.

Material for sequencing was memory (CD45RO+) T cells sorted from blood. The clonotype was recovered from a woman younger than 35 in good health. The J gene is TRBJ2-2, the V gene TRBV12-3 or TRBV12-4, with D unclear. The CDR3 reads CASSFLILGTGELFF. The CDR3 nucleotides are TGTGCCAGCAGTTTCCTTATATTGGGGACCGGGGAGCTGTTTTTT.